This T cell receptor (beta chain) emerged from a study of human T cells and chemical hapten exposure. The CDR3 runs to 16 residues. Germline lookup yields CDR1 SGHRS and CDR2 YFSETQ. J gave up 0 bases and V 5 bases, and 8 bases lay outside the gene matches. Time point denoted: patch test 1, 2 weeks after DPC sensitization. Stated treatment: therapeutic diphenylcyclopropenone sensitization with weekly scalp DPC. Each CDR3 protein gets one entry after TCRdb re-called the RACE reads with MiXCR. The repertoire has under 200,000 distinct CDR3 sequences, approximately 15% of them found once; the top ten carry about 1.7%. In this sample, this clonotype turned up many times.

This sequence joins TRBV5-1 and TRBJ1-3, with 7 bases aligning to TRBD1. The TCR originated in a woman in her thirties with alopecia areata. Some clones in this sample may be carry-over from other donors' samples. The sequences come from whole blood, collected in connection with sensitization to the hapten diphenylcyclopropenone (DPC). CDR3 residues: CASSMSTGTSGNTIYF. The DNA of the CDR3 is TGCGCCAGCAGTATGTCGACAGGGACCTCTGGAAACACCATATATTTT.